A single sample gave rise to the 4 T cell receptor beta chains below, sequenced in a study of OX40 agonist ivuxolimab in advanced cancers. Measured with immunoSEQ multiplex PCR; TCRdb has only the in-frame clones, and not every one. The repertoire includes some 26,000 clones, around four fifths of them detected once, and about 30% sits in the top ten. The source was CD4+ or CD8+ T cells sorted from blood, collected in a trial of the OX40 agonist ivuxolimab. These receptors all stem from an adult with an advanced solid tumor such as melanoma, head and neck, liver or kidney cancer.

V gene TRBV5-5 combines with J gene TRBJ2-7, with D unclear. This CDR3 is 13 amino acids long. The V end lost 4 bases, the J end lost 4 bases, and 12 bases lay between the germline ends. Germline-derived CDR1 and CDR2 are SGHKS and YYEKEE (reference sequence). The CDR3 region has the DNA TGTGCCAGCAGCCCATTAGGCAATTACGAGCAGTACTTC. The encoded protein is CASSPLGNYEQYF. The full variable domain, rest sourced from reference TRBV5-5 and TRBJ2-7, is DAGVTQSPTHLIKTRGQQVTLRCSPISGHKSVSWYQQVLGQGPQFIFQYYEKEERGRGNFPDRFSARQFPNYSSELNVNALLLGDSALYLCASSPLGNYEQYFGPGTRLTVT.

The chain joins TRBV29-1 to TRBJ1-2; D uncertain. Between the trimmed V and J ends, which lost 6 bases and 8 bases, there was a span of 22 bases. In germline, CDR1 is SQVTM, CDR2 ANQGSEA. The CDR3 has 14 residues. Here the CDR3 reads CSVLRRTGPEGYTF. The CDR3 DNA reads as TGCAGCGTCCTCCGGCGGACGGGCCCGGAGGGCTACACCTTC. The variable domain in full, with the rest retrieved from reference TRBV29-1 and TRBJ1-2, is SAVISQKPSRDICQRGTSLTIQCQVDSQVTMMFWYRQQPGQSLTLIATANQGSEATYESGFVIDKFPISRPNLTFSTLTVSNMSPEDSSIYLCSVLRRTGPEGYTFGSGTRLTVV.

V gene TRBV28 combines with J gene TRBJ2-7; D is ambiguous. V lost 6 bases and J 1 base, leaving 4 bases between the germline ends. The CDR3 runs to 11 residues. The germline V gene encodes CDR1 MDHEN and CDR2 SYDVKM. DNA of the CDR3: TGTGCCAGCAGGCATTCCTACGAGCAGTACTTC. It is translated as CASRHSYEQYF. The whole variable domain, filled in from reference TRBV28 and TRBJ2-7, reads DVKVTQSSRYLVKRTGEKVFLECVQDMDHENMFWYRQDPGLGLRLIYFSYDVKMKEKGDIPEGYSVSREKKERFSLILESASTNQTSMYLCASRHSYEQYFGPGTRLTVT.

J is TRBJ2-7 and V is TRBV21-1. TRBV21-1 is classified as a pseudogene. CDR3 size: 11 residues. CDR3 loop: CASSKPYEQYF. As DNA, the CDR3 is TGTGCCAGCAGCAAGCCCTACGAGCAGTACTTC.